The next 20 T cell receptor beta chains were all read from a single sample in a study of T cell responses to AZD1222 COVID-19 vaccine. Profiled with immunoSEQ multiplex PCR; TCRdb holds only in-frame clones, not every one. The sample holds about 140,000 clones, 88% seen once. The sequencing used peripheral blood, collected 28 days after the second AZD1222 dose. The receptors were gathered from an adult who received the AZD1222 COVID-19 vaccine.

The V gene is TRBV28, the J gene TRBJ2-1, with 12 positions matching TRBD2. The V gene's germline CDR1 is MDHEN and CDR2 SYDVKM. The ends lost 5 bases at V and 8 bases at J; junction bases unmatched: 10. The CDR3 has 16 amino acids. The CDR3 sequence: CASSPPTSGGFDEQFF. The DNA for the CDR3 is TGTGCCAGCAGTCCCCCGACTAGCGGGGGTTTCGATGAGCAGTTCTTC.

This chain uses TRBV9 with TRBJ1-1; D is perhaps TRBD1 (5 bases). Trimming shortened V by 0 bases and J by 6 bases, and 18 bases separated the two germline ends. The CDR3 has 16 residues. Germline values: CDR1 SGDLS, CDR2 YYNGEE. The CDR3 reads CASSVGWRRWDSEAFF. The CDR3, as DNA: TGTGCCAGCAGCGTAGGGTGGAGGCGATGGGACTCTGAAGCTTTCTTT. Drawing the rest from reference TRBV9 and TRBJ1-1, the complete variable domain is DSGVTQTPKHLITATGQRVTLRCSPRSGDLSVYWYQQSLDQGLQFLIQYYNGEERAKGNILERFSAQQFPDLHSELNLSSLELGDSALYFCASSVGWRRWDSEAFFGQGTRLTVV.

This clone occurred a few times. The chain combines TRBV4-2 with TRBJ2-5; D might be TRBD2 (6 bases). Per germline, CDR1 LGHNA and CDR2 YNFKEQ. The CDR3 is 17 amino acids. V gave up 2 bases and J gave up 2 bases, with 18 bases separating them. DNA for the CDR3: TGTGCCAGCAGCCAAAGCACCCCCGGGGGAGCACAAGAGACCCAGTACTTC. It yields the protein CASSQSTPGGAQETQYF.

The chain recombines TRBV24-1 with TRBJ2-1, with TRBD2 identical over 9 bases. After removal of 9 bases from V and 5 bases from J, the junction contained 7 bases not matched to a gene. The CDR3 runs to 14 residues. Germline CDR1 and CDR2: KGHDR and SFDVKD. CDR3 coding DNA: TGTGCCACCGGCTTAGGCGGGAGGGACAATGAGCAGTTCTTC. Protein product: CATGLGGRDNEQFF.

The chain joins TRBV2 to TRBJ2-3; the match to TRBD2 covers 8 bases. The germline CDR1 and CDR2 sequences are SNHLY and FYNNEI. The CDR3 is 15 residues long. Losses at the gene ends were 6 bases for V and 6 bases for J; bases not matched to a gene: 11. In DNA form, the CDR3 reads TGTGCCAGCAGGGTAGCGGGGCCAACCGGCGATACGCAGTATTTT. This codes for CASRVAGPTGDTQYF. Looking up the rest from reference TRBV2 and TRBJ2-3 gives the full variable domain: EPEVTQTPSHQVTQMGQEVILRCVPISNHLYFYWYRQILGQKVEFLVSFYNNEISEKSEIFDDQFSVERPDGSNFTLKIRSTKLEDSAMYFCASRVAGPTGDTQYFGPGTRLTVL.

The genes are TRBV4-3 and TRBJ1-5; 7 bases align to TRBD1. CDR1 and CDR2 from the germline V gene are LGHNA and YSLEER. This CDR3 is built from 16 residues. V shed 0 bases and J 6 bases; nucleotides not matched to a gene: 8. CDR3 in DNA: TGCGCCAGCAGCCAAGATGCCGTTGCAGGGGGTCAGCCCCAGCATTTT. Translation: CASSQDAVAGGQPQHF.

The chain couples TRBV11-2 to TRBJ2-7; TRBD2 aligns across 10 bases. This CDR3 spans 17 amino acids. Germline V lookup: CDR1 SGHAT, CDR2 FQNNGV. Trimming took 2 bases from V and 8 from J; bases not matched to a gene: 15. CDR3 nucleotides: TGTGCCAGCAGCTTACGACCCCCCCGGGTAGCGGGAGGTAAGCAGTACTTC. Protein sequence: CASSLRPPRVAGGKQYF.

CDR3 bases: TGTGCCAGTAGTCTTAGACGGAACACTGAAGCTTTCTTT. This sequence encodes CASSLRRNTEAFF. The chain employs TRBV19 and TRBJ1-1; no clear D. This CDR3 is 13 amino acids long. The germline gives CDR1 LNHDA, CDR2 SQIVND (reference sequence). Trimming cost V 5 bases and J 1 base, with 8 bases left between them.

CDR3 in amino acids: CASSMYGTLMSEKLFF. Written as DNA, the CDR3 is TGTGCCAGTAGTATGTACGGCACCCTAATGAGTGAAAAACTGTTTTTT. This rearrangement joins TRBV19 to TRBJ1-4; D is ambiguous. The V gene's germline CDR1 is LNHDA and CDR2 SQIVND (reference sequence). The CDR3 runs to 16 residues. Trimming shortened V by 3 bases and J by 7 bases, and 18 bases separated the two germline ends.

This chain joins TRBV30 and TRBJ1-1; the match to TRBD1 covers 7 bases. J was trimmed by 7 bases and V by 3 bases; bases with no gene match: 11. The CDR3 spans 14 residues. CDR1 is GTSNPN and CDR2 is SVGIG in the germline V gene (reference sequence). CDR3 amino acids: CAWRPAGGYGEAFF. The DNA for the CDR3 is TGTGCCTGGAGGCCGGCAGGGGGGTATGGTGAAGCTTTCTTT.

The chain combines TRBV16 with TRBJ1-2, with D unresolved. CDR1 and CDR2 (germline): KGHSY, FQNENV. The CDR3 spans 15 residues. V was cut by 1 base and J by 0 bases, with 9 bases left in between. CDR3 loop: CASSQFEGANYGYTF. CDR3 DNA sequence: TGTGCCAGCAGCCAATTTGAGGGAGCTAACTATGGCTACACCTTC.

This chain joins TRBV10-3 and TRBJ1-6; D is possibly TRBD1 (5 bases). V was trimmed by 0 bases and J by 5 bases, leaving 5 bases between them. CDR1 is ENHRY, CDR2 SYGVKD, per germline. The CDR3 is 14 residues long. CDR3 coding DNA: TGTGCCATCAGTGAGTCGGGGCATAATTCACCCCTCCACTTT. Translated: CAISESGHNSPLHF.

The J gene is TRBJ2-7, the V gene TRBV28; possible D gene TRBD1, 5 bases. The CDR3 runs 13 residues. Germline CDR1 MDHEN, CDR2 SYDVKM. Trimming removed 10 bases at V and 2 bases at J, with 15 bases between. CDR3: CATRAGSTYEQYF. CDR3 coding DNA: TGTGCCACTCGGGCAGGGTCCACCTACGAGCAGTACTTC. Full variable domain (rest looked up from reference TRBV28 and TRBJ2-7): DVKVTQSSRYLVKRTGEKVFLECVQDMDHENMFWYRQDPGLGLRLIYFSYDVKMKEKGDIPEGYSVSREKKERFSLILESASTNQTSMYLCATRAGSTYEQYFGPGTRLTVT.

This rearrangement joins TRBV9 to TRBJ1-2, with D tentatively TRBD1 (5 bases). Germline V gene lookup returns CDR1 SGDLS and CDR2 YYNGEE. This CDR3 spans 17 amino acids. With 1 base removed from V and 7 bases from J, the gap between germline ends came to 23 bases. CDR3 sequence: CASSVPHDLRGTRGYTF. For the CDR3, the DNA is TGTGCCAGCAGCGTACCACATGACCTCCGGGGCACGCGTGGCTACACCTTC.

The chain couples TRBV19 to TRBJ2-4; 9 bases fit TRBD1. The CDR3 runs 14 residues. Germline assignment: CDR1 LNHDA and CDR2 SQIVND (reference sequence). V dropped 8 bases and J dropped 2; count of bases not matched to a gene: 4. Here the CDR3 reads CASVGTGTKNIQYF. The CDR3 coding sequence is TGTGCCAGTGTTGGGACAGGGACCAAAAACATTCAGTACTTC.

The chain links TRBV28 to TRBJ2-7; tentatively, D is TRBD2 (6 bases). The germline V gene has CDR1 MDHEN and CDR2 SYDVKM. Trimming left V 3 bases short and J 3 bases short, with 9 bases between. The CDR3 contains 13 residues. The CDR3 here is CASSLEGSYEQYF. For the CDR3, the DNA is TGTGCCAGCAGTTTGGAGGGAAGCTACGAGCAGTACTTC. The complete variable domain, with remaining parts taken from reference TRBV28 and TRBJ2-7, reads DVKVTQSSRYLVKRTGEKVFLECVQDMDHENMFWYRQDPGLGLRLIYFSYDVKMKEKGDIPEGYSVSREKKERFSLILESASTNQTSMYLCASSLEGSYEQYFGPGTRLTVT.

The chain employs TRBV9 and TRBJ2-5; TRBD2 matches 9 bases. Per germline, CDR1 SGDLS and CDR2 YYNGEE. This CDR3 has 16 residues. V trimming: 0 bases; J trimming: 1 base; junction bases outside the gene matches: 4. DNA for the CDR3: TGTGCCAGCAGCGTAGGGAGCGGGAGGAGCCAAGAGACCCAGTACTTC. Protein: CASSVGSGRSQETQYF.

This clone has only one observation. CDR3 in amino acids: CASSLGTLNTEAFF. The CDR3 bases are TGTGCCAGCAGCTTGGGGACCCTGAACACTGAAGCTTTCTTT. This rearrangement joins TRBV5-8 to TRBJ1-1; no definite D call. Germline loops: CDR1 SGHTS, CDR2 YDEGEE. Trimming cost V 0 bases and J 0 bases, with 6 bases left between them. The CDR3 sequence is 14 residues long.

This sequence joins TRBV7-3 and TRBJ2-2, with D possibly being TRBD1 or TRBD2 (5 bases each). The CDR3 totals 14 residues. The V gene lost 8 bases and the J gene lost 5 bases, with 15 bases spanning the gap. CDR1 is SGHTA, CDR2 FQGTGA, per germline. The CDR3 sequence: CASSSGTQTGELFF. In DNA form, the CDR3 reads TGTGCCAGCTCCTCCGGGACCCAAACCGGGGAGCTGTTTTTT.

The V gene is TRBV6-5, the J gene TRBJ1-2; tentative D call: TRBD1 (5 bases). Germline CDR1 reads MNHEY; CDR2 reads SVGAGI. The CDR3 is made up of 14 amino acids. Trimming removed 6 bases from V and 7 bases from J, with 18 bases in between. The CDR3 DNA follows: TGTGCCAGCAGACGCCCCGGTGGAGGGACTGGCTACACCTTC. It specifies CASRRPGGGTGYTF.